One T cell receptor beta chain is described in this entry. Amplification of the TCR beta CDR3 regions used RNA transcripts (as template). Second-round multiplex PCR followed a first-round RT-PCR using HTBI primers. TCRdb called the multiplex PCR reads again in MiXCR, with one record for every CDR3 protein. The repertoire holds around 1,000,000 distinct CDR3 sequences, about 36% seen once, with around 10% in the top ten. The CDR3 has 12 amino acids. V lost 4 bases, J lost 6 bases, and 10 bases lay in between. Per the germline V gene, CDR1 is DFQATT and CDR2 is SNEGSKA (reference sequence). These data belong to a study of Graves' ophthalmopathy and Graves' hyperthyroidism.

The TCR originated in an adult man with Graves' hyperthyroidism. What was sequenced was peripheral blood or thyroid tissue (not recorded which). The chain is built from TRBV20-1 and TRBJ2-1; D might be TRBD2 (6 bases). CDR3 coding DNA: TGCAGTGCTACGGAGGGAGGCAATGAGCAGTTCTTC. This gives the protein CSATEGGNEQFF.